The 9 T cell receptor beta chains below were found in one sample sequenced in a study of blood T cells in healthy people across ages. Primed by a sample-barcoded 5' primer and a J-beta primer mix, a second PCR proceeded for about 7 to 12 cycles. TCRdb re-derived calls from the 5' RACE reads in MiXCR, one entry per CDR3 protein. The sample holds around 970,000 distinct CDR3 sequences, roughly 51% seen once. Sequences were obtained from blood. The receptors here all came from a woman between 55 and 75 years old in good health.

The chain combines TRBV28 with TRBJ1-5; D possibly corresponds to TRBD1 (5 bases). CDR1 and CDR2 from the germline V gene are MDHEN and SYDVKM. The CDR3 length is 13 residues. The V end lost 8 bases, the J end lost 3 bases, and 11 bases lay between the germline ends. The CDR3 DNA reads TGTGCCAGCGGAGACAGCCTCAATCAGCCCCAGCATTTT. It codes for CASGDSLNQPQHF.

The J gene is TRBJ2-6, the V gene TRBV20-1, with 8 bases that match TRBD1. V shed 6 bases and J 0 bases; nucleotides not matched to a gene: 7. Germline V CDR1 and CDR2: DFQATT, SNEGSKA (reference sequence). The length of the CDR3 is 16 residues. For the CDR3, the DNA is TGCAGTGCCGGACAGGGCGCCCACTCTGGGGCCAACGTCCTGACTTTC. It is translated as CSAGQGAHSGANVLTF.

J is TRBJ2-7 and V is TRBV28, with 7 positions matching TRBD2. The CDR3 has 15 residues. Germline V lookup: CDR1 MDHEN, CDR2 SYDVKM. V shed 3 bases and J 2 bases; nucleotides not matched to a gene: 7. CDR3 bases: TGTGCCAGCAGTTTTGTTACTAGCGAGACCTACGAGCAGTACTTC. Translating it yields CASSFVTSETYEQYF.

The chain links TRBV5-5 to TRBJ2-1; possible D gene TRBD1, 6 bases. The CDR3 runs to 15 residues. V dropped 4 bases and J dropped 2 bases, with 13 bases sitting between them. The V gene's germline CDR1 is SGHKS and CDR2 YYEKEE (reference sequence). The chain's CDR3 is CASSPGAYTYNEQFF. CDR3 bases: TGTGCCAGCAGCCCAGGGGCCTACACCTACAATGAGCAGTTCTTC. Supplemented by reference TRBV5-5 and TRBJ2-1, the full variable domain reads DAGVTQSPTHLIKTRGQQVTLRCSPISGHKSVSWYQQVLGQGPQFIFQYYEKEERGRGNFPDRFSARQFPNYSSELNVNALLLGDSALYLCASSPGAYTYNEQFFGPGTRLTVL.

This clonotype has just a few counts. The chain carries TRBV28 and TRBJ2-5; unclear D gene. V was cut by 6 bases and J by 5 bases, with 13 bases left in between. The CDR3 runs 13 residues. Germline V gives CDR1 MDHEN, CDR2 SYDVKM. DNA for the CDR3: TGTGCCAGCAGGGATTCGGGCCATGAGACCCAGTACTTC. Its translation: CASRDSGHETQYF.

The chain uses TRBV4-1 and TRBJ2-1, with 10 bases that match TRBD2. Germline CDR1 reads MGHRA; CDR2 reads YSYEKL. V lost 1 base and J lost 7; bases outside the gene matches: 4. The CDR3 spans 15 residues. CDR3: CASSQGGLAVNEQFF. The CDR3 DNA reads TGCGCCAGCAGCCAAGGTGGACTAGCGGTTAATGAGCAGTTCTTC.

The CDR3 loop is CASSQVLGREKLFF. The DNA of the CDR3 is TGCGCCAGCAGCCAAGTACTCGGTCGTGAAAAACTGTTTTTT. The gene calls are TRBV4-3 and TRBJ1-4, with D unclear. The ends were cut back, 1 base at V and 7 bases at J, with 10 bases in the middle. The germline CDR1 and CDR2 sequences are LGHNA and YSLEER. This CDR3 is 14 amino acids long.

A few counts support this clonotype. This chain's CDR3 is CASSQEGPGHLSYEQYF. CDR3 in DNA: TGCGCCAGCAGCCAAGAGGGTCCGGGCCACCTTTCCTACGAGCAGTACTTC. The rearrangement links TRBV4-1 to TRBJ2-7, with D uncertain. V lost 0 bases, J lost 1 base, and 16 bases lay in between. Germline lookup yields CDR1 MGHRA and CDR2 YSYEKL. This CDR3 has 17 residues.

The chain has TRBV5-1 and TRBJ2-7, with D perhaps matching TRBD1 (6 bases). The J call is doubtful: the DNA matches TRBJ2-5 better. Looked up from germline, CDR1 is SGHRS and CDR2 is YFSETQ. The length of the CDR3 is 13 residues. In DNA form, the CDR3 reads TGCGCCAGCAGCTTGCCAGGGGAAGAGACCCAGTACTTC. Its protein product is CASSLPGEETQYF.